These 15 T cell receptor beta chains were sequenced from one sample in a study of control samples from healthy donors and cancer patients. Profiling relied on immunoSEQ multiplex PCR, and the TCRdb table lists in-frame clones only, not all of them. The sample contains around 130,000 clones, 80% to 90% of which appear only once. The material sequenced was blood. The receptors shown here come from a man aged 45-65 years in good health.

This clone was seen just once. J is TRBJ2-3 and V is TRBV2, with D maybe TRBD1 (6 bases). Trimming took 8 bases from V and 3 from J, leaving 18 bases between them. The CDR3 is 15 amino acids. Germline CDR1 SNHLY, CDR2 FYNNEI. The CDR3 DNA follows: TGTGCCAGCGCCGAACAGGGAATTGGGACAGATACGCAGTATTTT. The encoded protein is CASAEQGIGTDTQYF.

This chain joins TRBV29-1 and TRBJ1-1; D call uncertain. Germline V gene sequence: CDR1 SQVTM, CDR2 ANQGSEA. The CDR3 is 10 amino acids. The ends were cut back, 5 bases at V and 8 bases at J, with 9 bases in the middle. The CDR3: CSVREDEAFF. The CDR3 DNA sequence: TGCAGCGTTCGGGAGGACGAAGCTTTCTTT.

This chain connects TRBV4-2 to TRBJ1-2; TRBD1 agrees at 8 bases. The CDR3 is made up of 15 amino acids. V dropped 3 bases and J dropped 6; count of bases not matched to a gene: 9. Germline CDR1 LGHNA, CDR2 YNFKEQ. CDR3 coding DNA: TGTGCCAGCAGCCATGCAGAACAGGGGGGGAATGGCTACACCTTC. This encodes CASSHAEQGGNGYTF.

The V gene is TRBV24-1, the J gene TRBJ1-2; D gene ambiguous. The germline V gene has CDR1 KGHDR and CDR2 SFDVKD. V shed 8 bases and J shed 0 bases, with 24 bases lying between them. The CDR3 has 18 residues. CDR3 in amino acids: CATTPRPGSEPANYGYTF. CDR3 in DNA: TGTGCCACCACCCCCCGACCGGGTTCCGAACCAGCTAACTATGGCTACACCTTC.

The table lists this clone with a count of one. This chain connects TRBV7-9 to TRBJ1-4; weak D call: TRBD1 (5 bases). Trimming took off 4 bases at V and 0 bases at J, with 9 bases between the two ends. Germline values: CDR1 SEHNR, CDR2 FQNEAQ (reference sequence). The CDR3 spans 15 residues. The CDR3 nucleotides read TGTGCCAGCAGCTCCCCGACAGCAACTAATGAAAAACTGTTTTTT. Translating it yields CASSSPTATNEKLFF.

This clone was seen just once. V is TRBV20-1 and J is TRBJ1-5; 8 positions agree with TRBD1. This CDR3 is 14 amino acids long. Looked up from germline, CDR1 is DFQATT and CDR2 is SNEGSKA (reference sequence). V trimming: 3 bases; J trimming: 3 bases; junction bases outside the gene matches: 4. The CDR3 nucleotides read TGCAGTGCTAGTTGGCAGGGGGCCAATCAGCCCCAGCATTTT. Protein sequence: CSASWQGANQPQHF.

The gene calls are TRBV9 and TRBJ2-3, with D uncertain. The CDR3 is 15 amino acids. Trimming removed 6 bases at V and 0 bases at J, with 14 bases between. Germline V lookup: CDR1 SGDLS, CDR2 YYNGEE. The CDR3 DNA reads as TGTGCCAGCACCGTGGAAGCCTCTAGCACAGATACGCAGTATTTT. Its protein is CASTVEASSTDTQYF.

J is TRBJ2-7 and V is TRBV3-1 (or the pseudogene TRBV3-2), with D possibly TRBD2 on 5 matching bases. In germline, CDR1 is LGHDT, CDR2 YNNKEL (reference sequence). Deletions cut 0 bases from V and 1 base from J, with 7 bases between. The CDR3 loop spans 14 amino acids. The CDR3 DNA is TGTGCCAGCAGCCAAGATCGGACTTCCTACGAGCAGTACTTC. It codes for CASSQDRTSYEQYF.

This rearrangement joins TRBV5-1 to TRBJ2-3, with 16 bases fitting TRBD2. Germline CDR1 reads SGHRS; CDR2 reads YFSETQ. Trimming cost V 3 bases and J 4 bases; bases outside gene matches: 8. The CDR3 length is 18 residues. This CDR3 reads CASSSGTSGGARSDTQYF. The CDR3 DNA sequence: TGCGCCAGCAGCTCGGGGACTAGCGGGGGGGCCCGATCAGATACGCAGTATTTT.

The gene calls are TRBV6-5 and TRBJ1-2; 8 bases match TRBD1. The V gene's germline CDR1 is MNHEY and CDR2 SVGAGI. The CDR3 is 16 amino acids. Trimming cost V 3 bases and J 6 bases; bases outside gene matches: 12. CDR3 in amino acids: CASSYSPTGGMDGYTF. The CDR3 DNA is TGTGCCAGCAGTTATTCGCCTACAGGGGGAATGGATGGCTACACCTTC.

The CDR3, as DNA: TGTGCCAGCAGCTCCCAGGGGGGGCAAGAGACCCAGTACTTC. Protein sequence: CASSSQGGQETQYF. V and J are TRBV27 and TRBJ2-5; D tentatively reads TRBD1 or TRBD2 (7 bases each). The CDR3 is made up of 14 amino acids. Germline CDR1 MNHEY, CDR2 SMNVEV (reference sequence). V lost 6 bases to trimming and J lost 2 bases, with 13 bases between them.

V gene TRBV5-8 combines with J gene TRBJ1-3; no clear D. This CDR3 is 16 amino acids long. V shed 0 bases and J shed 4 bases, with 14 bases lying between them. Germline assignment: CDR1 SGHTS and CDR2 YDEGEE. The CDR3 loop is CASSLVLGNSGNTIYF. The CDR3 coding sequence is TGTGCCAGCAGCTTGGTCTTGGGAAATTCCGGAAACACCATATATTTT. The variable domain in full, completed from reference TRBV5-8 and TRBJ1-3, reads EAGVTQSPTHLIKTRGQQATLRCSPISGHTSVYWYQQALGLGLQFLLWYDEGEERNRGNFPPRFSGRQFPNYSSELNVNALELEDSALYLCASSLVLGNSGNTIYFGEGSWLTVV.

V gene TRBV7-8 combines with J gene TRBJ2-1, with 10 nucleotides matching TRBD1. The CDR3 is 13 residues long. Germline lookup yields CDR1 SGHVS and CDR2 FQNEAQ. V lost 9 bases to trimming and J lost 7 bases; unmatched junction nucleotides: 6. CDR3 in amino acids: CASRDRGRNEQFF. CDR3 coding DNA: TGTGCCAGTCGGGACAGGGGCCGAAATGAGCAGTTCTTC.

This CDR3 reads CSVESLGPGYGYTF. The CDR3 DNA reads as TGCAGCGTTGAAAGTCTGGGGCCGGGGTATGGCTACACCTTC. J is TRBJ1-2 and V is TRBV29-1; tentative D call: TRBD1 (5 bases). The germline CDR1 and CDR2 sequences are SQVTM and ANQGSEA. V lost 2 bases, J lost 5 bases, and 15 bases lay in between. This CDR3 is built from 14 residues. Full variable domain (remainder filled in from reference TRBV29-1 and TRBJ1-2): SAVISQKPSRDICQRGTSLTIQCQVDSQVTMMFWYRQQPGQSLTLIATANQGSEATYESGFVIDKFPISRPNLTFSTLTVSNMSPEDSSIYLCSVESLGPGYGYTFGSGTRLTVV.

The rearrangement joins TRBV6-5 to TRBJ2-1; 8 bases are a match to TRBD1. Germline V gives CDR1 MNHEY, CDR2 SVGAGI. There are 14 residues in the CDR3. V shed 7 bases and J 8 bases; nucleotides not matched to a gene: 10. CDR3 protein: CASTQTGDGYEQFF. CDR3 bases: TGTGCCAGCACCCAGACAGGGGACGGCTATGAGCAGTTCTTC.